This record covers a single T cell receptor (beta chain). Its antigen is not known. At one end the junction does not follow the germline gene, possibly because of a read error. High-throughput TCR beta sequencing covered peripheral CD8+ and CD4+ T cells. The CD8+ and CD4+ T cells were negatively isolated, with the TEMRA cells enriched by FACS. Random-hexamer reverse transcription was applied to roughly 0.5 to 1 ug RNA. Amplification of TCR beta CDR3 across 54 Vbeta and 13 Jbeta was performed with immunoSEQ multiplex PCR. From the immunoSEQ multiplex PCR reads, TCRdb called clonotypes with MiXCR, one entry per CDR3 protein. Of a few hundred thousand distinct CDR3 sequences listed, 80% to 95% are singletons. This sample is drawn from a study of CD8 T cells in Susac syndrome. Study-wide points: Individuals included in the TCR sequencing and HLA analysis were acknowledged by the study to be relatively few in number.

Per the germline V gene, CDR1 is SNHLY and CDR2 is FYNNEI. This CDR3 is built from 15 residues. This TCR was sampled from a human donor with multiple sclerosis. Sequenced input: CD8+ T cells from PBMCs. The V and J genes are TRBV2 and TRBJ2-7; 8 bases align to TRBD1. CDR3 nucleotides: TGTGCCAGCAGCGAAGGACAGGGCCCTGTCTACGAGCAGTACTTC. Its translation: CASSEGQGPVYEQYF.